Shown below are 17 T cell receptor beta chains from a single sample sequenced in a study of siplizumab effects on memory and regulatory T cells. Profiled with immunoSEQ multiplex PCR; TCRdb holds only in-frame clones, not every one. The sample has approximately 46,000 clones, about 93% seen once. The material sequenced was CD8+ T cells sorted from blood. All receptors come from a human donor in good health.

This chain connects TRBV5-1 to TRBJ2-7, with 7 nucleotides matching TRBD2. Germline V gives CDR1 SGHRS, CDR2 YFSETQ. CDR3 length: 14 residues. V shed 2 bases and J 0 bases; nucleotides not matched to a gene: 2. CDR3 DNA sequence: TGCGCCAGCAGCTTAGCGGGAATCTCCTACGAGCAGTACTTC. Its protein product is CASSLAGISYEQYF.

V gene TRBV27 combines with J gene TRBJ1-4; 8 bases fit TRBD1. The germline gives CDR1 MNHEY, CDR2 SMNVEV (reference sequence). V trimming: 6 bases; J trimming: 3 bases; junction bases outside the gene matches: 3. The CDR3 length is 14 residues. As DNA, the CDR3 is TGTGCCAGCAGGGACAGGGCGGCTAATGAAAAACTGTTTTTT. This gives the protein CASRDRAANEKLFF. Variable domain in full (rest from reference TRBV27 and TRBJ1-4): EAQVTQNPRYLITVTGKKLTVTCSQNMNHEYMSWYRQDPGLGLRQIYYSMNVEVTDKGDVPEGYKVSRKEKRNFPLILESPSPNQTSLYFCASRDRAANEKLFFGSGTQLSVL.

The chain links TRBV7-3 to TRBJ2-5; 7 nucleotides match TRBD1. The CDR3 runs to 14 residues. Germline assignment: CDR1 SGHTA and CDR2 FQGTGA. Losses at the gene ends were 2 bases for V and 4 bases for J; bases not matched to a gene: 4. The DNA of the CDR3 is TGTGCCAGCAGCTTAGAGGGACAGACAGAGACCCAGTACTTC. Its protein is CASSLEGQTETQYF.

CDR3 DNA: TGTGCCAGGTCCGCTGACGATACGCAGTATTTT. It codes for CARSADDTQYF. The J gene is TRBJ2-3, the V gene TRBV27; D gene ambiguous. Looked up from germline, CDR1 is MNHEY and CDR2 is SMNVEV (reference sequence). The CDR3 has 11 residues. V was pared by 9 bases and J by 6 bases, with 10 bases between.

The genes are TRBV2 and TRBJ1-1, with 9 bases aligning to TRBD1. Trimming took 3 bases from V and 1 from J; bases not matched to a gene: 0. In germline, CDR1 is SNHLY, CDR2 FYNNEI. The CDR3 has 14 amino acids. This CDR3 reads CASSEDRGNTEAFF. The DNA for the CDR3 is TGTGCCAGCAGTGAGGACAGGGGGAACACTGAAGCTTTCTTT. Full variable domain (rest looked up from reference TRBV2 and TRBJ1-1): EPEVTQTPSHQVTQMGQEVILRCVPISNHLYFYWYRQILGQKVEFLVSFYNNEISEKSEIFDDQFSVERPDGSNFTLKIRSTKLEDSAMYFCASSEDRGNTEAFFGQGTRLTVV.

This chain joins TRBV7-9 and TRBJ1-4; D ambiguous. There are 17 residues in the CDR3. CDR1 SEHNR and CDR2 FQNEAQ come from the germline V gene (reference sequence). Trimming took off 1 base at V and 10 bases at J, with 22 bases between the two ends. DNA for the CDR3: TGTGCCAGCAGCTTAGTTCCTTATGGTCCCACGGATGGAAAACTGTTTTTT. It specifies CASSLVPYGPTDGKLFF.

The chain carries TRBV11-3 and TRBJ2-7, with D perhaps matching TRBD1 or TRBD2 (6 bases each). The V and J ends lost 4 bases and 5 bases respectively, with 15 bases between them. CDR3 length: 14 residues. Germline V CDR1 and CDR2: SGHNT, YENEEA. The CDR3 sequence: CASSSARGHDEQYF. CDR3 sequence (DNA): TGTGCCAGCAGCTCCGCTCGGGGGCACGACGAGCAGTACTTC.

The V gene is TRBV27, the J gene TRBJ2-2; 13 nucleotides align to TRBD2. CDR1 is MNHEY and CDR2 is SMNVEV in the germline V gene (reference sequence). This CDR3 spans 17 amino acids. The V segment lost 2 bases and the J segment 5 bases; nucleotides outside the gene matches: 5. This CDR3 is CASSLLLAGGSTGELFF. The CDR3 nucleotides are TGTGCCAGCAGTTTACTACTAGCGGGAGGGTCGACCGGGGAGCTGTTTTTT.

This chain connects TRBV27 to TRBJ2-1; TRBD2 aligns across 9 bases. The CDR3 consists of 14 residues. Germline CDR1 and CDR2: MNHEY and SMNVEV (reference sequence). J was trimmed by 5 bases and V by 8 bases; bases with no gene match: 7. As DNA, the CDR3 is TGTGCCAGCCAACGGGGACTAGCCGACAATGAGCAGTTCTTC. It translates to CASQRGLADNEQFF.

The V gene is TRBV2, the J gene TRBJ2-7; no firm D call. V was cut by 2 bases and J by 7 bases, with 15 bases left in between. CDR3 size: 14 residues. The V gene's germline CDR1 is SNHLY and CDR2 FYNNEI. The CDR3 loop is CASSERKYDGEQYF. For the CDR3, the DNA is TGTGCCAGCAGTGAAAGGAAATACGATGGGGAGCAGTACTTC.

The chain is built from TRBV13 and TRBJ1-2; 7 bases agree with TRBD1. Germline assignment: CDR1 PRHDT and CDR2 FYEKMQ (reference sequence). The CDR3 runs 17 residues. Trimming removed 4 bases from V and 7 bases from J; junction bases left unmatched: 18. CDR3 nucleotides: TGTGCCAGCAGCTCATTAGGTGGGCAGGGGGGCTTACTTGGCTACACCTTC. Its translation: CASSSLGGQGGLLGYTF. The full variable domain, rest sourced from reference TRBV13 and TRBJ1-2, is AAGVIQSPRHLIKEKRETATLKCYPIPRHDTVYWYQQGPGQDPQFLISFYEKMQSDKGSIPDRFSAQQFSDYHSELNMSSLELGDSALYFCASSSLGGQGGLLGYTFGSGTRLTVV.

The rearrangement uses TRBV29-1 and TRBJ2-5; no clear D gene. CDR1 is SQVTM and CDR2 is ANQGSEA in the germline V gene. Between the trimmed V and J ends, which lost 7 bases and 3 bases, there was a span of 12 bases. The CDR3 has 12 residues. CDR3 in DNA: TGCAGCGCCGAGGAGCTGGAAGAGACCCAGTACTTC. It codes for CSAEELEETQYF. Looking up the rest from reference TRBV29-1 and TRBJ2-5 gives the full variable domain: SAVISQKPSRDICQRGTSLTIQCQVDSQVTMMFWYRQQPGQSLTLIATANQGSEATYESGFVIDKFPISRPNLTFSTLTVSNMSPEDSSIYLCSAEELEETQYFGPGTRLLVL.

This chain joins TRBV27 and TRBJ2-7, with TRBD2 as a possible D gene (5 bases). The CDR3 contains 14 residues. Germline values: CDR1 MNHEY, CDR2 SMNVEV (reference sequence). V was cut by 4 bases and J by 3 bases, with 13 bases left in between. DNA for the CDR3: TGTGCCAGCAGTTCACCAGCGGAAAACTACGAGCAGTACTTC. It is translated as CASSSPAENYEQYF.

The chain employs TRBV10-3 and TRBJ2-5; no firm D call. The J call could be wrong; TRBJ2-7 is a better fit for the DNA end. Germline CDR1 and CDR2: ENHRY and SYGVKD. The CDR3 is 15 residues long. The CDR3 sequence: CAISESQAESYEQYF. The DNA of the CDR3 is TGTGCCATCAGTGAGTCGCAGGCGGAGTCCTACGAGCAGTACTTC.

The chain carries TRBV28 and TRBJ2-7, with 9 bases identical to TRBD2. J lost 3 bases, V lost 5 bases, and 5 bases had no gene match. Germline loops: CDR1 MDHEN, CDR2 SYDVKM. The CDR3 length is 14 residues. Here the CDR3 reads CASSLSGSVYEQYF. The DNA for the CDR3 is TGTGCCAGCAGTCTTAGCGGGAGCGTCTACGAGCAGTACTTC.

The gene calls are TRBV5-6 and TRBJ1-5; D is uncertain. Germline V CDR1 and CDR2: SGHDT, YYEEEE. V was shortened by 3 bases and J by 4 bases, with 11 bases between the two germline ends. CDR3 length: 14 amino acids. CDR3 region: CASSSMTRNQPQHF. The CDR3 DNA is TGTGCCAGCAGCTCGATGACAAGAAATCAGCCCCAGCATTTT. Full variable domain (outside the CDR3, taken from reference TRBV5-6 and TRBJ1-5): DAGVTQSPTHLIKTRGQQVTLRCSPKSGHDTVSWYQQALGQGPQFIFQYYEEEERQRGNFPDRFSGHQFPNYSSELNVNALLLGDSALYLCASSSMTRNQPQHFGDGTRLSIL.

The DNA for the CDR3 is TGTGCCAGTAGTAGGGGCCTCGGACTAGCGGGCCTAGATACGCAGTATTTT. Its translation is CASSRGLGLAGLDTQYF. This chain links TRBV19 with TRBJ2-3; 11 nucleotides agree with TRBD2. V lost 4 bases, J lost 5 bases, and 11 bases stayed unmatched. The CDR3 covers 17 residues. CDR1 LNHDA and CDR2 SQIVND come from the germline V gene (reference sequence).